Here is one T cell receptor beta chain with its context. This specimen comes from a study of cytotoxic CD8 clonotypes in ibrutinib-treated CLL. Germline V CDR1 and CDR2: DFQATT, SNEGSKA (reference sequence). There are 10 residues in the CDR3. The germline V and J ends were trimmed by 3 bases and 7 bases, with 6 bases remaining between them. Assay used: immunoSEQ multiplex PCR; TCRdb lists only in-frame clones, some missing. This sample yields about 270,000 clones, of which 60% to 80% are seen a single time; around 6% belongs to the top ten. The sequence was collected from a human donor with chronic lymphocytic leukemia. The source material was PBMCs, sampled at disease progression, from a patient treated with ibrutinib. The chain combines TRBV20-1 with TRBJ2-5; no firm D call. CDR3 DNA: TGCAGTGCTAGGGACGCGACCCAGTACTTC. Its translation: CSARDATQYF.